This TCR beta chain came from a study of blood T cell repertoires in COVID-19. Only in-frame clones appear in the TCRdb table, and some are missing; sequencing was by immunoSEQ multiplex PCR. The sample has just over 650,000 clones; 85% to 90% are singletons. The CDR3 is made up of 11 amino acids. Germline V gene data show CDR1 as WNHNN and CDR2 as SYGVQD (reference sequence). V was pared by 6 bases and J by 2 bases, with 5 bases between. The V and J genes are TRBV10-1 and TRBJ2-7; D is unclear. The sequence was obtained from a woman aged 18-29 years with acute or convalescent COVID-19. Material: peripheral blood. In nucleotides, the CDR3 is TGCGCCAGCAGGCTACCCTACGAGCAGTACTTC. Translating it yields CASRLPYEQYF.